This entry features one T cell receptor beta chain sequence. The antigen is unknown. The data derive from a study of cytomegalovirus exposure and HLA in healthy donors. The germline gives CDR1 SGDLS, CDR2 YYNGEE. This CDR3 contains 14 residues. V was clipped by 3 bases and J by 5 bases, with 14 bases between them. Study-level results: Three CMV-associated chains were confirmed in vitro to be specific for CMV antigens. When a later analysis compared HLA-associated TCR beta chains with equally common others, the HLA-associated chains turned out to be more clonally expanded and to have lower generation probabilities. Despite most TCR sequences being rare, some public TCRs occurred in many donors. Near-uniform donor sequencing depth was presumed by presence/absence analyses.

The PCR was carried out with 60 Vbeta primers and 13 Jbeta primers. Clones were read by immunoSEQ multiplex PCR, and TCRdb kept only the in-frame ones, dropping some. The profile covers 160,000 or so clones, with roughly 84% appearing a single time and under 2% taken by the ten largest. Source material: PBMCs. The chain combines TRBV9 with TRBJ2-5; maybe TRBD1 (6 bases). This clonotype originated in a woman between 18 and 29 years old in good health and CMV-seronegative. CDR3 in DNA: TGTGCCAGCAGCGCGGCAGGGGATTCGGAGACCCAGTACTTC. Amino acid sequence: CASSAAGDSETQYF.